This T cell receptor beta chain was documented in a study of T cell changes during pregnancy in multiple sclerosis. The CDR3 loop spans 13 amino acids. Germline CDR1 and CDR2: LNHDA and SQIVND (reference sequence). V was shortened by 2 bases and J by 10 bases, with 14 bases between the two germline ends. Sequencing was performed with immunoSEQ multiplex PCR; in TCRdb, only in-frame clones are kept and a portion is missing. The table includes tens of thousands of clones, around 93% detected once. The material sequenced was CD4+ T cells from peripheral blood mononuclear cells, taken after pregnancy. The sequence came from a female donor with multiple sclerosis, enrolled in a pregnancy study. The V gene is TRBV19, the J gene TRBJ1-2, with D perhaps TRBD1 (5 bases). The CDR3 is CASSIRQGPDYTF. CDR3 coding DNA: TGTGCCAGTAGTATAAGGCAGGGCCCTGACTACACCTTC.